These T cell receptor beta chains were read from a single sample in a study of T cells in Graves' hyperthyroidism and ophthalmopathy. From the multiplex PCR reads, TCRdb called clonotypes with MiXCR, one entry per CDR3 protein. In the table there are roughly 290,000 distinct CDR3 sequences, around 13% of which are singletons. The sample comprised blood. The receptors derive from a woman aged 40-49 years with Graves' hyperthyroidism. The CDR3 runs from the conserved cysteine through the conserved F or W. The order of the fields is clone size, V gene, D gene, J gene, CDR3 DNA, CDR3 protein. The D gene is left open where the match is weak. Some rows mark clone size as missing; the rest say once, few, many or name a class of expanded clone.

many	TRBV28	.	TRBJ1-3	TGTGCCAGCAGTTCAGTGACAGATTCCCATACCATATATTTT	CASSSVTDSHTIYF
many	TRBV9	.	TRBJ1-2	TGTGCCAGCAGCGTAGGGTCAGGAACTAACTATGGCTACACCTTC	CASSVGSGTNYGYTF
many	TRBV7-9	TRBD1	TRBJ2-5	TGTGCCAGCACCAAGGGACAGGGCGTCCAAGAGACCCAGTACTTC	CASTKGQGVQETQYF
many	TRBV2	.	TRBJ2-6	TGTGCCAGCTCCCCAGGGGCTGGGGCCAACGTCCTGACTTTC	CASSPGAGANVLTF
many	TRBV6-2/TRBV6-3	TRBD2	TRBJ2-7	TGTGCCAGCAGTTATAAGGTACTAGCGGGCTCACTCGATTCCTACGAGCAGTACTTC	CASSYKVLAGSLDSYEQYF
many	TRBV28	.	TRBJ2-7	TGTGCCAGCAGTTTACTAGCGACCGAGCAGTACTTC	CASSLLATEQYF
many	TRBV20-1	.	TRBJ2-3	TGCAGTGCCCGACAGGCGGGTAGCACAGATACGCAGTATTTT	CSARQAGSTDTQYF
few	TRBV5-1	TRBD1	TRBJ2-7	TGCGCCAGCAGCTCGCCATCGGGACAGACCGACTCCTACGAGCAGTACTTC	CASSSPSGQTDSYEQYF
.	TRBV28	.	TRBJ2-7	TGTGCCAGCTACCCCTCCGGAGGGACTTCCTACGAGCAGTACTTC	CASYPSGGTSYEQYF
many	TRBV6-1	TRBD2	TRBJ2-5	TGTGCCAGCAGCGAGCTAGCGGGAGGACCACAAGAGACCCAGTACTTC	CASSELAGGPQETQYF
many	TRBV19	.	TRBJ2-1	TGTGCCAGTAGTATCAATATCGACATCAACATTTCATACAATGAGCAGTTCTTC	CASSINIDINISYNEQFF
many	TRBV12-3/TRBV12-4	.	TRBJ1-5	TGTGCCAGCAAGAGGGAGGGCAATCAGCCCCAGCATTTT	CASKREGNQPQHF
many	TRBV28	.	TRBJ1-5	TGTGCCAGCAGCGCCCCCAGGGTTTATCAGCCCCAGCATTTT	CASSAPRVYQPQHF
many	TRBV20-1	.	TRBJ2-5	TGCAGTGCTAGAGATGTTAGTTTAGCGCAAGAGACCCAGTACTTC	CSARDVSLAQETQYF
.	TRBV15	.	TRBJ2-1	TGTGCCACCAGCGATATACAGTTCTTC	CATSDIQFF